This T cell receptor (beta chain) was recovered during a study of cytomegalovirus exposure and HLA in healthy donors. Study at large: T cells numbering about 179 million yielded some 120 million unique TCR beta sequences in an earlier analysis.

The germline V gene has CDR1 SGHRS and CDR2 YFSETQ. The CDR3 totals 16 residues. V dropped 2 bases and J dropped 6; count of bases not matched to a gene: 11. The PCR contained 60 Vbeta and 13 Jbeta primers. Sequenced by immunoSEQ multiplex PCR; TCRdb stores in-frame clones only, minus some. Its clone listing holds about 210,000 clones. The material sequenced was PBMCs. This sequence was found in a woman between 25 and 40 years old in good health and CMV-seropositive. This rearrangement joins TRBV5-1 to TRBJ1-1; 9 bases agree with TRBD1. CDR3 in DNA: TGCGCCAGCAGCTTTGAGGGGATGACAGGGGGGGCTGAAGCTTTCTTT. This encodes CASSFEGMTGGAEAFF.